These 2 T cell receptor beta chains were sequenced from one sample in a study of STAT5B mutations in CD4+ large granular lymphocyte leukemia. Profiling relied on immunoSEQ multiplex PCR, and the TCRdb table lists in-frame clones only, not all of them. The sample holds roughly 34,000 clones, 80% to 90% seen once. The sequenced material came from CD4+ T cells from blood buffy coats. The receptor set was obtained from a human donor in good health.

The rearrangement joins TRBV7-8 to TRBJ1-5; 8 nucleotides align to TRBD1. CDR1 and CDR2 (germline): SGHVS, FQNEAQ. There are 18 residues in the CDR3. V was pared by 0 bases and J by 5 bases, with 12 bases of the junction left unmatched. The CDR3: CASSLAVGGQDAYQPQHF. CDR3 sequence (DNA): TGTGCCAGCAGCTTAGCAGTCGGGGGACAGGATGCGTATCAGCCCCAGCATTTT.

Only a few counts were recorded for this clone. This chain uses TRBV4-2 with TRBJ1-5; D possibly corresponds to TRBD1 (5 bases). Between the trimmed V and J ends, which lost 0 bases and 4 bases, there was a span of 10 bases. The CDR3 has 15 residues. CDR1 is LGHNA, CDR2 YNFKEQ, per germline. The CDR3 loop reads CASSQDGQGNQPQHF. The CDR3 nucleotides read TGTGCCAGCAGCCAAGACGGGCAGGGAAATCAGCCCCAGCATTTT.